This TCR beta chain was found in a study of cytomegalovirus exposure and HLA in healthy donors. CDR1 is SGHRS, CDR2 YFSETQ, per germline. The CDR3 runs to 16 residues. Trimming pared 4 bases from V and 3 bases from J, leaving 16 bases between. Primers: 60 Vbeta forward and 13 Jbeta reverse. The data were produced by immunoSEQ multiplex PCR, yet TCRdb's version contains in-frame clones alone and is incomplete. The sample yields roughly 100,000 clones, approximately 84% seen once. The chain couples TRBV5-1 to TRBJ2-2; possible D gene TRBD1, 7 bases. The TCR was taken from a male donor in good health and CMV-seronegative. Material: PBMCs. The CDR3 nucleotides read TGCGCCAGCAGCCCGGAGGCAGGGGGGCACACCGGGGAGCTGTTTTTT. It is translated as CASSPEAGGHTGELFF. The entire variable domain, with the rest obtained from reference TRBV5-1 and TRBJ2-2, is as follows: KAGVTQTPRYLIKTRGQQVTLSCSPISGHRSVSWYQQTPGQGLQFLFEYFSETQRNKGNFPGRFSGRQFSNSRSEMNVSTLELGDSALYLCASSPEAGGHTGELFFGEGSRLTVL.